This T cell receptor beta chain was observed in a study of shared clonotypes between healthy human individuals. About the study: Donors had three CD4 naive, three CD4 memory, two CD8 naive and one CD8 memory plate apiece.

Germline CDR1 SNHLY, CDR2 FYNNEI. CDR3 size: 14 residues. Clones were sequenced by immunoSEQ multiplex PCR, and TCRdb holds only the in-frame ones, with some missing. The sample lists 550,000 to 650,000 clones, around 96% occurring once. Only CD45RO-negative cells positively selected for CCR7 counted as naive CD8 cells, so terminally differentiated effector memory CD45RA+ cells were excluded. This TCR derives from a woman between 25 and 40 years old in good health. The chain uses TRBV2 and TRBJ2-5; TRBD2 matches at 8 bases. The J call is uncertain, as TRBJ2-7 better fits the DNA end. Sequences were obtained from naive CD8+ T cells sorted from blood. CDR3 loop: CASSDIAGWNEQYF. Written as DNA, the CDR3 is TGTGCCAGCAGTGATATAGCGGGATGGAACGAGCAGTACTTC.